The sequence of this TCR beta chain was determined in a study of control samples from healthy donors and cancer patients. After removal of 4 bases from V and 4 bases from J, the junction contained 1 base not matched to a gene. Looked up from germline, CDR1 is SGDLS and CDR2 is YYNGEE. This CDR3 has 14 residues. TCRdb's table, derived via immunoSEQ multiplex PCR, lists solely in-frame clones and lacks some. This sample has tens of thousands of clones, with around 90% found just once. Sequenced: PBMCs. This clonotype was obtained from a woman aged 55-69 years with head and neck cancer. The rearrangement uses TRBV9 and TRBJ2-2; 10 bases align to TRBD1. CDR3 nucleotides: TGTGCCAGCAGCCGGACAGGGGGCACCGGGGAGCTGTTTTTT. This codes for CASSRTGGTGELFF.